This T cell receptor beta chain emerged from a study of T cells in Graves' hyperthyroidism and ophthalmopathy. Study-wide findings and caveats: Most expanded thyroid clonotypes above 0.001 also appeared in blood.

RNA transcripts yielded amplified TCR beta CDR3 regions. The HTBI primer set was used in a first-round RT-PCR of the TCR CDR3. Using its own MiXCR run on the multiplex PCR reads, TCRdb lists one record per CDR3 protein. The table shows about 840,000 distinct CDR3 sequences, with roughly 40% occurring only once. At least ten counts were recorded for this clonotype. The antigen remains unidentified. The hyperthyroidism was newly diagnosed and had lasted under 2 months; the patients were aged 18 to 65. Based on clinical symptoms, serum thyroxine and TRAb, thyroid ultrasound and orbital computed tomography, diagnoses were reached. The authors obtained PBMCs from 9 to 10 ml of fresh peripheral blood. V was pared by 0 bases and J by 9 bases, with 5 bases between. Per the germline V gene, CDR1 is LNHNV and CDR2 is YYDKDF (reference sequence). This CDR3 has 12 residues.

The chain uses TRBV15 and TRBJ2-2; D is unresolved. Sequenced sample: blood. The sequence was obtained from a man aged 18 to 30 with Graves' hyperthyroidism. The CDR3 sequence is CATSRDWRELFF. The CDR3 bases are TGTGCCACCAGCAGAGATTGGAGGGAGCTGTTTTTT.